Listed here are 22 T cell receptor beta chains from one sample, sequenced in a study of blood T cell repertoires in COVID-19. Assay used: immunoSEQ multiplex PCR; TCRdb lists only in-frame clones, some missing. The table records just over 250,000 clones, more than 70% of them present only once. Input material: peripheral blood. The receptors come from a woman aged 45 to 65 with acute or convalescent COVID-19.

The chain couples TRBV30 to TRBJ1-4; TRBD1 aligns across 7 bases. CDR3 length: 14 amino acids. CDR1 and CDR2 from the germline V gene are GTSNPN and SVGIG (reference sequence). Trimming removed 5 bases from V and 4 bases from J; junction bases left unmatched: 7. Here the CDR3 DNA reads TGTGCCTGGGGAAAGGACAGGATTAATGAAAAACTGTTTTTT. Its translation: CAWGKDRINEKLFF.

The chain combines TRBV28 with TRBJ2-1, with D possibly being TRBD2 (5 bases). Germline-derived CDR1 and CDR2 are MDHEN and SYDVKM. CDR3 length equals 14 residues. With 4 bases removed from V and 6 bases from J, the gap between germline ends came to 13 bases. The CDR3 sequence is CASSSGLAGNEQFF. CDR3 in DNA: TGTGCCAGCAGTTCGGGCCTAGCCGGCAATGAGCAGTTCTTC.

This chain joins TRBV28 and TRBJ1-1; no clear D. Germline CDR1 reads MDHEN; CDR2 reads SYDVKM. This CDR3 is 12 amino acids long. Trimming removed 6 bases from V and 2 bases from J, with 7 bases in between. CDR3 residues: CASRGSNTEAFF. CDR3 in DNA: TGTGCCAGCAGGGGCAGCAACACTGAAGCTTTCTTT.

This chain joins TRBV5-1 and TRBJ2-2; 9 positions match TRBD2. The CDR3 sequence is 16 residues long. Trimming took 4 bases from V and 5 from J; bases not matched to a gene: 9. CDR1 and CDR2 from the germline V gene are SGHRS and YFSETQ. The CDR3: CASSGGTSSSTGELFF. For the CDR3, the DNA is TGCGCCAGCAGCGGGGGGACTAGCAGTTCTACCGGGGAGCTGTTTTTT.

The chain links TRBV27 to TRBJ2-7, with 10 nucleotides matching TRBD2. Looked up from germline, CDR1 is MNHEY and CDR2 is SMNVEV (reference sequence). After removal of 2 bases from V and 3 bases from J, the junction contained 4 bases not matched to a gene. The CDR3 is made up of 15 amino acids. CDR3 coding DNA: TGTGCCAGCAGTTTAGGGCTAGCGGGAGTCTACGAGCAGTACTTC. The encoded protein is CASSLGLAGVYEQYF.

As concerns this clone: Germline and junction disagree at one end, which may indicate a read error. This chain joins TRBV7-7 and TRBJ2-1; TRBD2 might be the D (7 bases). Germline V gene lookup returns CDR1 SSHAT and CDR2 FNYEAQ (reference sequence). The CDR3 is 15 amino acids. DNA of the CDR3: TGTGCTAGCACCCCCGGGGGGCCCACTACAACTGAGCAGTTCTTC. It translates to CASTPGGPTTTEQFF.

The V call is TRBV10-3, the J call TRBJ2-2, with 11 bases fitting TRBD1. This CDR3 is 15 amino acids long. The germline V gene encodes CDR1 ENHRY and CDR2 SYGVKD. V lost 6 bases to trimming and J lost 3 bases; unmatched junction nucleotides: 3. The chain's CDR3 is CAIRGDRGDTGELFF. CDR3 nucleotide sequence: TGTGCCATCAGGGGGGACAGGGGGGACACCGGGGAGCTGTTTTTT.

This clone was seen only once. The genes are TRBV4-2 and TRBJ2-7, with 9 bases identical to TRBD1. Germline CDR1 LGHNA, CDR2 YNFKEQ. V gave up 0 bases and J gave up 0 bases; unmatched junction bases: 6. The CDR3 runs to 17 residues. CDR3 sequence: CASSQDSGTGRSYEQYF. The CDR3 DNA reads TGTGCCAGCAGCCAAGATTCGGGGACAGGGCGCTCCTACGAGCAGTACTTC.

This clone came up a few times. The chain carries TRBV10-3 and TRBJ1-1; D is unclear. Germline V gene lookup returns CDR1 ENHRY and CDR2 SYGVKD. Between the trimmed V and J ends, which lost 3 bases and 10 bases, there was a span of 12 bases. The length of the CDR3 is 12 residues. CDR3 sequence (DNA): TGTGCCATCAGTGAAGACGACCGAGGAGCTTTCTTT. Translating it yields CAISEDDRGAFF.

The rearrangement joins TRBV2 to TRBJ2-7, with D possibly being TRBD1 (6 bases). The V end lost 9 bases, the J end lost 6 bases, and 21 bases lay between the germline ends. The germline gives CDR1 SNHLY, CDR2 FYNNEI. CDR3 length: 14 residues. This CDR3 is CASSLINRAGEQYF. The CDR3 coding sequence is TGTGCCAGTTCACTTATCAACAGGGCGGGCGAGCAGTACTTC.

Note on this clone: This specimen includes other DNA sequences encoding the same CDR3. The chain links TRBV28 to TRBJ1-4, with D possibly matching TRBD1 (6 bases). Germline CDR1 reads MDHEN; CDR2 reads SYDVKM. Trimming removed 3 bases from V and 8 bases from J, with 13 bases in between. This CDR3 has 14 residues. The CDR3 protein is CASSLGGREEKLFF. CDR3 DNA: TGTGCCAGCAGTTTGGGGGGGCGAGAGGAAAAACTGTTTTTT. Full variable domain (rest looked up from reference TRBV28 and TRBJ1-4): DVKVTQSSRYLVKRTGEKVFLECVQDMDHENMFWYRQDPGLGLRLIYFSYDVKMKEKGDIPEGYSVSREKKERFSLILESASTNQTSMYLCASSLGGREEKLFFGSGTQLSVL.

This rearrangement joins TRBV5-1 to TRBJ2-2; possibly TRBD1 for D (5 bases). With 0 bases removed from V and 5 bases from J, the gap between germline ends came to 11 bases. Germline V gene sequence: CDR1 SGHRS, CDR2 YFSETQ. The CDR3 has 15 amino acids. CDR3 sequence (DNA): TGCGCCAGCAGCTTGGTCGTAGGGGCTACCGGGGAGCTGTTTTTT. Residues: CASSLVVGATGELFF. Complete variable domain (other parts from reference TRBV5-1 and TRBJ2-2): KAGVTQTPRYLIKTRGQQVTLSCSPISGHRSVSWYQQTPGQGLQFLFEYFSETQRNKGNFPGRFSGRQFSNSRSEMNVSTLELGDSALYLCASSLVVGATGELFFGEGSRLTVL.

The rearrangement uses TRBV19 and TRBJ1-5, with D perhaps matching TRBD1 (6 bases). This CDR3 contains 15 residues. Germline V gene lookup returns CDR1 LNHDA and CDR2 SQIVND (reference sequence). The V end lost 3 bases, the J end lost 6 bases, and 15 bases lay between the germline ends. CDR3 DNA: TGTGCCAGTAGTATGACCGACAGGACCGGTCAGCCCCAGCATTTT. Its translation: CASSMTDRTGQPQHF.

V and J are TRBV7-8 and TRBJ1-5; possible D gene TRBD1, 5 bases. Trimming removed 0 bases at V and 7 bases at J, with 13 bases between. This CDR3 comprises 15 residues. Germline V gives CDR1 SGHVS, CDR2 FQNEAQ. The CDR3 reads CASSLAREGRQPQHF. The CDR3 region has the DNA TGTGCCAGCAGCTTAGCCAGGGAAGGGAGGCAGCCCCAGCATTTT.

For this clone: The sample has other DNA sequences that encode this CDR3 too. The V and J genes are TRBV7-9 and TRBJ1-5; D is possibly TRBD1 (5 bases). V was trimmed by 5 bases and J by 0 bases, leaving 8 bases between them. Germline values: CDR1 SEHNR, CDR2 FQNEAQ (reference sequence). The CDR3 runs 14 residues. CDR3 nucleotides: TGTGCCAGCAGCCTCGACAGTAGCAATCAGCCCCAGCATTTT. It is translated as CASSLDSSNQPQHF.

CDR3 loop: CASSQGRGSRQPQHF. CDR3 DNA sequence: TGTGCCAGCAGCCAAGGCAGGGGTTCTCGTCAGCCCCAGCATTTT. The chain employs TRBV3-1 (or the pseudogene TRBV3-2) and TRBJ1-5, with TRBD1 as a possible D gene (6 bases). CDR1 and CDR2 (germline): LGHDT, YNNKEL (reference sequence). The germline V and J ends were trimmed by 1 base and 6 bases, with 13 bases remaining between them. The CDR3 has 15 amino acids.

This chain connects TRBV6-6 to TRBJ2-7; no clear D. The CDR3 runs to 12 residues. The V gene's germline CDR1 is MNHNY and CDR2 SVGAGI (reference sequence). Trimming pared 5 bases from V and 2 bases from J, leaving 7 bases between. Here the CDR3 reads CASSADTYEQYF. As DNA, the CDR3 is TGTGCCAGCAGTGCCGACACCTACGAGCAGTACTTC.

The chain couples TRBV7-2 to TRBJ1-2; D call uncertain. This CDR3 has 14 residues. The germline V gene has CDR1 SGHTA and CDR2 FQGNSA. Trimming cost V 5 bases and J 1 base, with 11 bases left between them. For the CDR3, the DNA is TGTGCCAGCAGCATAGACACGTATAACTATGGCTACACCTTC. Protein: CASSIDTYNYGYTF.

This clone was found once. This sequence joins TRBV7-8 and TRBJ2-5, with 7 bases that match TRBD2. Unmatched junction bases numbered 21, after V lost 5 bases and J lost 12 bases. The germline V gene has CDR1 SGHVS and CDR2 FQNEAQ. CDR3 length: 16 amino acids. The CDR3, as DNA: TGTGCCAGCAGCCCAAGACCATTCACTGGGGGGGGTTCCAAGTACTTC. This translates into CASSPRPFTGGGSKYF.

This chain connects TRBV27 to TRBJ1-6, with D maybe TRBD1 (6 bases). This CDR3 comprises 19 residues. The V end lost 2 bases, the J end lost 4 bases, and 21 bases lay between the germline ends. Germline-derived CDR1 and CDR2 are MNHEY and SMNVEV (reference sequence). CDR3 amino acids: CASSLKVDPKGGYNSPLHF. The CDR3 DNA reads TGTGCCAGCAGTTTAAAGGTTGACCCAAAGGGGGGGTATAATTCACCCCTCCACTTT.

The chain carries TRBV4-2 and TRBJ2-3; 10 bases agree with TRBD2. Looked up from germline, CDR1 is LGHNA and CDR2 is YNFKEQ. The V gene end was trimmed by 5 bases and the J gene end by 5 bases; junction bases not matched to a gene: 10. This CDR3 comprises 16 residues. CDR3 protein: CASSWSAGGEGDTQYF. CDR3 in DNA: TGTGCCAGCAGCTGGTCAGCGGGAGGGGAGGGAGATACGCAGTATTTT.

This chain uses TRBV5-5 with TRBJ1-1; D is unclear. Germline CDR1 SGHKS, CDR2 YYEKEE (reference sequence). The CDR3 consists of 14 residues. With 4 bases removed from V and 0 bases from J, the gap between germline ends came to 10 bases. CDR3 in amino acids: CASSRDGLNTEAFF. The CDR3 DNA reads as TGTGCCAGCAGCCGCGACGGGTTGAACACTGAAGCTTTCTTT.